This record concerns one TCR beta chain sequence. This sample was taken from a study of OX40 agonist ivuxolimab in advanced cancers. The method was immunoSEQ multiplex PCR; TCRdb's version includes in-frame clones alone and lacks a portion of them. Of roughly 66,000 clones in the sample, 83% were seen once. CDR3 size: 16 residues. This receptor was taken from an adult with an advanced solid tumor such as melanoma, head and neck, liver or kidney cancer. The chain uses TRBV12-2 and TRBJ1-2; the table's D call, TRBD1, has no DNA check behind it. TRBV12-2 is classified as a pseudogene. The sequences come from CD4+ or CD8+ T cells sorted from blood, collected in a trial of the OX40 agonist ivuxolimab. CDR3 protein: CASRLVGTGCYYGYTF. CDR3 in DNA: TGTGCAAGTCGCTTAGTAGGGACAGGGTGTTACTATGGCTACACCTTC.